The clone carrying this T cell receptor beta chain showed up just once. The antigen is not known. This sample stems from a study of CD8+ T cells in alopecia areata. Study-level results: Normal skin's resident alphabeta T cells are also sequenced in scalp samples. Normal scalp had lower clonality than lesional scalp, with alopecia totalis/universalis lesions showing this most strongly. Possibly because of HLA-related factors, TCR sharing was less clear across patients than in mice.

V lost 4 bases to trimming and J lost 4 bases; unmatched junction nucleotides: 7. The CDR3 is 14 residues long. CDR1 is GTSNPN, CDR2 SVGIG, per germline (reference sequence). Following extraction, RNA underwent reverse transcription to cDNA, which served as the sequencing template. The protocol was immunoSEQ multiplex PCR, while the TCRdb copy is restricted to in-frame clones and leaves out a portion. There are over 90,000 clones in the sample; roughly half occur only once, and 8% to 10% lies in the top ten. This chain connects TRBV30 to TRBJ2-5; 9 positions match TRBD2. The clonotype originates from a human donor in good health. The material sequenced was CD4+ T cells sorted from blood. The CDR3 nucleotides are TGTGCCTGGACCGTGGGACTAGCAGGAGAGACCCAGTACTTC. Its translation: CAWTVGLAGETQYF.